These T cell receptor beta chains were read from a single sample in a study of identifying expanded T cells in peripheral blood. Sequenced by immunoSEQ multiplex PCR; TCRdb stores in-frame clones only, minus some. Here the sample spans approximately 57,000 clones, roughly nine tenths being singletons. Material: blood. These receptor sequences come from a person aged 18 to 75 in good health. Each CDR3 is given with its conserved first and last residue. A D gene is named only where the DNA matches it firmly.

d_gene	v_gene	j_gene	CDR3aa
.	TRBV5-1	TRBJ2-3	CASSPGTSTDTQYF
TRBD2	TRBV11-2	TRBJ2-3	CASSFGLADTDTQYF
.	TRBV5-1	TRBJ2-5	CASSLAQGQETQYF
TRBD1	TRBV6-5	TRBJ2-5	CASKQGQGLGETQYF
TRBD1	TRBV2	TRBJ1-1	CASSEVRTGNTEAFF
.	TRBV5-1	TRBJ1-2	CASSLAGTYGYTF
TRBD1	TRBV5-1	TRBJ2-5	CASSLVGQGQETQYF
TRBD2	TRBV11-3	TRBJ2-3	CASSLGTSHVADTQYF
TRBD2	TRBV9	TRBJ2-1	CASSFPPRGGRLNEQFF
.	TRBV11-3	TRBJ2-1	CASSLGMENEQFF
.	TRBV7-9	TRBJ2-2	CASSLVRGGTGELFF
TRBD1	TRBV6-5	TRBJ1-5	CASSSGTGVHQPQHF
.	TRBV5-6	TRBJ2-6	CASSSRSQSSGANVLTF
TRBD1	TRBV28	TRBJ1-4	CASSGQQGPREKLFF
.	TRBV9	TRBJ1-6	CASSTHAGPYNSPLHF
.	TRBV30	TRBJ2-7	CAWSPGTPGVYEQYF
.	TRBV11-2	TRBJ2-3	CASSSQMGTSTDTQYF
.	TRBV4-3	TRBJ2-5	CASSQIGAETQYF
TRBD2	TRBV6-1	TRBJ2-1	CASSVWGGGYNEQFF
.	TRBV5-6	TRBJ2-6	CASSLLRGRHSGANVLTF
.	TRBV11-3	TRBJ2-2	CASSLSFGRRGTGELFF
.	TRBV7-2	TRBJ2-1	CASSLAGPARRNEQFF
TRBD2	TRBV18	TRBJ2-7	CASSLTVGTSGYEQYF
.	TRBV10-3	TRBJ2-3	CAISPRVGINTDTQYF
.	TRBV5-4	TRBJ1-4	CASRSRFGGLSHNEKLFF
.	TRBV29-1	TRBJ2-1	CSVEMDDWNNEQFF
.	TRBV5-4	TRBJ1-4	CASSLFSFGTNEKLFF
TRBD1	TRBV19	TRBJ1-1	CASSLYRGNTEAFF
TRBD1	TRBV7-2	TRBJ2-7	CASSFTIRTGEKQYF
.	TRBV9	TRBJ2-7	CASSGTNLGYEQYF
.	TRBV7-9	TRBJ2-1	CASSLAGLNNEQFF
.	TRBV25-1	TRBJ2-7	CASSGVRSEQYF
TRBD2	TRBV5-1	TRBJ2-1	CASSLGGGANNEQFF
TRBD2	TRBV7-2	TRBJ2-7	CASSLSGGSSYEQYF
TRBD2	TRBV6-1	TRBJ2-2	CASSVSSGITGELFF
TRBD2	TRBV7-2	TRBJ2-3	CASSPHGGAVDTQYF
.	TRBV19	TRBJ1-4	CASSIGQNSGVNEKLFF
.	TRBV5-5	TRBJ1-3	CASSFEGRNTIYF
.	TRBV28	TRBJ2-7	CASRSIKGEQYF
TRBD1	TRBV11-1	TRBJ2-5	CASRQGFGQETQYF